The rows below give T cell receptor beta chains drawn from one sample of a study of OX40 agonist ivuxolimab in advanced cancers. Only in-frame clones appear in the TCRdb table, and some are missing; sequencing was by immunoSEQ multiplex PCR. The data show fewer than 80,000 clones, with about 84% seen just once and roughly 6% held by the top ten. This specimen consisted of CD4+ or CD8+ T cells sorted from blood, obtained in a trial of the OX40 agonist ivuxolimab. These receptors originate from an adult with an advanced solid tumor such as melanoma, head and neck, liver or kidney cancer. Both conserved end residues are part of each CDR3. A D gene is named only where the DNA matches it firmly. Size values are once, few and many counts, or a class for expanded clones, and some rows have none.

cdr3_aa cdr3_nt d_call cdr3_length j_call v_call clone_size
CASSQGRTGNEQFF TGTGCCAGCAGCCAAGGGCGAACCGGAAATGAGCAGTTCTTC - 14 TRBJ2-1 TRBV11-3 -
CASSLGGGDTEAFF TGTGCCAGCAGCTTGGGCGGCGGGGACACTGAAGCTTTCTTT - 14 TRBJ1-1 TRBV5-4 -
CAWTYGQGQETQYF TGTGCCTGGACGTATGGACAGGGTCAAGAGACCCAGTACTTC TRBD1 14 TRBJ2-5 TRBV30 -
CASWDRGAYGYTF TGTGCCAGCTGGGACAGAGGGGCCTATGGCTACACCTTC TRBD1 13 TRBJ1-2 TRBV28 -
CASSRSGLTSYEQYF TGTGCCAGCAGCCGCTCTGGGCTCACCTCCTACGAGCAGTACTTC - 15 TRBJ2-7 TRBV7-3 -
CASSPTWGSTDTQYF TGTGCCAGCAGCCCAACCTGGGGCAGCACAGATACGCAGTATTTT - 15 TRBJ2-3 TRBV5-4 -
CASSWAGQGAFGYTF TGTGCCAGCAGCTGGGCGGGACAGGGGGCTTTCGGCTACACCTTC TRBD1 15 TRBJ1-2 TRBV5-6 once
CASTGAGTGGTYGYTF TGTGCCAGCACCGGGGCAGGGACAGGGGGAACCTATGGCTACACCTTC TRBD1 16 TRBJ1-2 TRBV25-1 -
CASSPAGEVYGYTF TGTGCCAGCAGCCCTGCAGGGGAAGTATATGGCTACACCTTC - 14 TRBJ1-2 TRBV5-4 -
CASRLAGGGNEQFF TGTGCCAGCAGGCTAGCGGGGGGGGGTAATGAGCAGTTCTTC TRBD2 14 TRBJ2-1 TRBV6-5 few
CAISGRGSISYEQYF TGTGCCATCAGTGGGAGAGGGTCGATATCCTACGAGCAGTACTTC - 15 TRBJ2-7 TRBV10-3 -
CASSPVSGTGNYGYTF TGTGCCAGCAGCCCCGTGTCAGGGACGGGCAACTATGGCTACACCTTC - 16 TRBJ1-2 TRBV7-2 -
CASSDWTGSYNEQFF TGTGCCAGCAGTGATTGGACCGGTTCCTACAATGAGCAGTTCTTC - 15 TRBJ2-1 TRBV25-1 -
CASSLMDATYGYTF TGTGCCAGCAGCCTCATGGACGCGACCTATGGCTACACCTTC - 14 TRBJ1-2 TRBV7-9 once
CASSLDRGNTEAFF TGTGCCAGCAGCCTCGACAGGGGTAACACTGAAGCTTTCTTT TRBD1 14 TRBJ1-1 TRBV16 few
CASSLDRGNQPQHF TGTGCCAGCAGCTTAGACAGGGGCAATCAGCCCCAGCATTTT - 14 TRBJ1-5 TRBV7-2 -
CASSSTSGESYEQYF TGTGCCAGCAGCTCGACTAGCGGGGAATCCTACGAGCAGTACTTC TRBD2 15 TRBJ2-7 TRBV13 -
CASSFSGRGNSPLHF TGTGCCAGCAGCTTCAGCGGCAGGGGAAATTCACCCCTCCACTTT - 15 TRBJ1-6 TRBV6-6 once
CASSFRTGQETQYF TGTGCCAGCAGTTTCCGAACAGGCCAAGAGACCCAGTACTTC - 14 TRBJ2-5 TRBV28 -
CASSVQGYEQYF TGTGCCAGCAGTGTCCAGGGATACGAGCAGTACTTC - 12 TRBJ2-7 TRBV2 -
CASSLEVGYNEQFF TGCGCCAGCAGCTTAGAGGTGGGGTACAATGAGCAGTTCTTC - 14 TRBJ2-1 TRBV5-1 -
CASQTDPNSPLHF TGTGCCAGCCAAACCGATCCCAATTCACCCCTCCACTTT - 13 TRBJ1-6 TRBV28 -
CASSLEEGRGYIQYF TGTGCCAGTAGTCTCGAAGAGGGGCGTGGGTACATTCAGTACTTC - 15 TRBJ2-4 TRBV19 -
CASSGTGQRQPQHF TGTGCCAGCAGCGGGACCGGGCAGAGGCAGCCCCAGCATTTT - 14 TRBJ1-5 TRBV5-5 -
CAWSVLGEGPNTEAFF TGTGCCTGGAGCGTACTCGGGGAAGGACCGAACACTGAAGCTTTCTTT - 16 TRBJ1-1 TRBV30 -
CASSLQGPNTEAFF TGTGCCAGCAGCTTACAGGGACCGAACACTGAAGCTTTCTTT - 14 TRBJ1-1 TRBV7-8 -
CASGLENEQFF TGTGCTAGTGGTCTCGAGAATGAGCAGTTCTTC - 11 TRBJ2-1 TRBV12-5 -
CASSTGRGFNEQFF TGTGCCAGTAGTACCGGCCGCGGGTTCAATGAGCAGTTCTTC - 14 TRBJ2-1 TRBV19 -
CASSISAGGQETQYF TGTGCCAGTAGTATCAGCGCAGGGGGCCAAGAGACCCAGTACTTC TRBD1 15 TRBJ2-5 TRBV19 once
CASRGRAGELFF TGTGCCAGCCGTGGGCGAGCCGGGGAGCTGTTTTTT - 12 TRBJ2-2 TRBV4-2 -
CASSLAGGGTGSSGNTIYF TGCGCCAGCAGCTTGGCCGGAGGCGGGACGGGGAGCTCTGGAAACACCATATATTTT - 19 TRBJ1-3 TRBV5-1 -
CASSLAPDQETQYF TGTGCCAGCAGCTTAGCTCCGGATCAAGAGACCCAGTACTTC - 14 TRBJ2-5 TRBV7-9 few
CASSLALAGGETQYF TGCGCCAGCAGCTTGGCCCTGGCAGGGGGAGAGACCCAGTACTTC TRBD1 15 TRBJ2-5 TRBV5-1 -
CASSPQGNTGELFF TGTGCCAGCAGTCCACAGGGGAACACCGGGGAGCTGTTTTTT - 14 TRBJ2-2 TRBV6-4 -
CASSKGGLAGGYQETQYF TGTGCCAGCAGTAAGGGGGGACTAGCGGGAGGGTACCAAGAGACCCAGTACTTC TRBD2 18 TRBJ2-5 TRBV9 -
CASSLTGLRTSGQPQHF TGTGCCAGCAGTTTAACTGGGTTAAGGACATCGGGCCAGCCCCAGCATTTT - 17 TRBJ1-5 TRBV27 -
CSVVYFLGDGYTF TGCAGCGTTGTTTATTTTCTGGGGGATGGCTACACCTTC - 13 TRBJ1-2 TRBV29-1 -
CATSRRGASTDTQYF TGTGCCACCAGCAGGAGGGGGGCTAGCACAGATACGCAGTATTTT - 15 TRBJ2-3 TRBV15 -
CASSLESPYEQYF TGTGCCAGCAGTTTGGAATCCCCCTACGAGCAGTACTTC - 13 TRBJ2-7 TRBV28 -
CASSEARGQRETQYF TGTGCCAGCAGTGAGGCCAGGGGGCAAAGGGAGACCCAGTACTTC TRBD1 15 TRBJ2-5 TRBV25-1 -
CASSLEGTPYNEQFF TGTGCCAGCAGCTTAGAGGGGACTCCGTACAATGAGCAGTTCTTC - 15 TRBJ2-1 TRBV7-8 -
CASSLAGTYNSPLHF TGTGCCAGCAGCTTAGCTGGCACCTATAATTCACCCCTCCACTTT - 15 TRBJ1-6 TRBV7-2 -
CASAGSSTDTQYF TGTGCCAGCGCAGGGTCTAGCACAGATACGCAGTATTTT - 13 TRBJ2-3 TRBV18 -
CASSLGQGVNQPQHF TGTGCCAGCAGCTTGGGACAGGGGGTTAATCAGCCCCAGCATTTT TRBD1 15 TRBJ1-5 TRBV5-5 -